This is a list of T cell receptor beta chains from one sample in a study of a mutant IDH1 vaccine in newly diagnosed glioma. The method was immunoSEQ multiplex PCR; TCRdb's version includes in-frame clones alone and lacks a portion of them. Of 88,000 or so clones detected, roughly 85% appear once; the ten largest clones hold 2% to 2.5%. These receptors have no identified antigens. Sequences were derived from PBMCs, sampled from a glioma patient whose treatment included an IDH1 peptide vaccine. The receptors were gathered from a young man with glioma. Some clones in this sample may be carry-over from other donors' samples. Each CDR3 is given with its conserved first and last residue. Each record gives: clone size, D gene, J gene, V gene, CDR3 DNA, CDR3 protein. The D gene is left open where the match is weak. Not all rows give a size; the values are once, few, many and, for expanded clones, a class.

abundance: -; d_gene: TRBD1; j_gene: TRBJ2-7; v_gene: TRBV7-9; CDR3nt: TGTGCCAGCAGCCTCCGGACAGGCCCGGTCTACGAGCAGTACTTC; CDR3aa: CASSLRTGPVYEQYF
abundance: -; d_gene: TRBD1; j_gene: TRBJ2-7; v_gene: TRBV27; CDR3nt: TGTGCCAGCAGTTTTGGGACAGGGGCATACGAGCAGTACTTC; CDR3aa: CASSFGTGAYEQYF
abundance: -; d_gene: TRBD2; j_gene: TRBJ2-7; v_gene: TRBV4-1; CDR3nt: TGCGCCAGCAGCCGAAAAGGGGCGCCGGGGGGGAACGAGCAGTACTTC; CDR3aa: CASSRKGAPGGNEQYF
abundance: -; d_gene: TRBD2; j_gene: TRBJ2-7; v_gene: TRBV4-3; CDR3nt: TGCGCCAGCAGACAAGGGAGCGGGGGTGCCTACGAGCAGTACTTC; CDR3aa: CASRQGSGGAYEQYF
abundance: -; d_gene: -; j_gene: TRBJ1-1; v_gene: TRBV13; CDR3nt: TGTGCCAGCAGCTTTTTTAGTAGGGTGAACACTGAAGCTTTCTTT; CDR3aa: CASSFFSRVNTEAFF
abundance: -; d_gene: TRBD1; j_gene: TRBJ1-2; v_gene: TRBV28; CDR3nt: TGTGCCAGCAGGCCTCCGGGACAGGGGCCTGGCTACACCTTC; CDR3aa: CASRPPGQGPGYTF
abundance: -; d_gene: TRBD1; j_gene: TRBJ1-2; v_gene: TRBV10-1; CDR3nt: TGCGCCAGCCCCCCGGAGGGACAGGGGATCTACGGCTACACCTTC; CDR3aa: CASPPEGQGIYGYTF
abundance: few; d_gene: -; j_gene: TRBJ1-5; v_gene: TRBV27; CDR3nt: TGTGCCAGCAGTTTAACGGGGGGAAATCAGCCCCAGCATTTT; CDR3aa: CASSLTGGNQPQHF
abundance: -; d_gene: -; j_gene: TRBJ1-2; v_gene: TRBV19; CDR3nt: TGTGCCAGTAGTTCCATGTATGATGTAATGTATGGCTACACCTTC; CDR3aa: CASSSMYDVMYGYTF
abundance: -; d_gene: -; j_gene: TRBJ1-1; v_gene: TRBV30; CDR3nt: TGTGCCTGGACGGTGAACACTGAAGCTTTCTTT; CDR3aa: CAWTVNTEAFF
abundance: few; d_gene: -; j_gene: TRBJ1-1; v_gene: TRBV30; CDR3nt: TGTGCCTGGAGGGGAAGGGATTATTCGAACACTGAAGCTTTCTTT; CDR3aa: CAWRGRDYSNTEAFF
abundance: -; d_gene: TRBD1; j_gene: TRBJ1-1; v_gene: TRBV7-2; CDR3nt: TGTGCCAGCAGCTTGGATAACAGGGGGAGGTCTGAAGCTTTCTTT; CDR3aa: CASSLDNRGRSEAFF
abundance: -; d_gene: -; j_gene: TRBJ1-1; v_gene: TRBV5-1; CDR3nt: TGCGCCAGCAGCCCCGAACCCGGGTCCCACACTGAAGCTTTCTTT; CDR3aa: CASSPEPGSHTEAFF
abundance: -; d_gene: -; j_gene: TRBJ1-5; v_gene: TRBV28; CDR3nt: TGTGCCAGCAGTTTAGGGACGTTGGTCACCCAGCATTTT; CDR3aa: CASSLGTLVTQHF
abundance: few; d_gene: -; j_gene: TRBJ1-1; v_gene: TRBV28; CDR3nt: TGTGCCAGCAGTCTAAGGTACACTGAAGCTTTCTTT; CDR3aa: CASSLRYTEAFF
abundance: -; d_gene: -; j_gene: TRBJ2-7; v_gene: TRBV10-3; CDR3nt: TGTGCCATCAGTGATCGACTAACTCCCTACGAGCAGTACTTC; CDR3aa: CAISDRLTPYEQYF
abundance: -; d_gene: TRBD2; j_gene: TRBJ2-7; v_gene: TRBV7-8; CDR3nt: TGTGCCAGCAGACCCACCTCTAGCGGTAGTTCCTACGAGCAGTACTTC; CDR3aa: CASRPTSSGSSYEQYF
abundance: few; d_gene: TRBD2; j_gene: TRBJ2-1; v_gene: TRBV19; CDR3nt: TGTGCCAGTGGACTAGTTCATGAGCAGTTCTTC; CDR3aa: CASGLVHEQFF
abundance: -; d_gene: TRBD2; j_gene: TRBJ2-7; v_gene: TRBV9; CDR3nt: TGTGCCAGCAGCTCCAGCGGGAGGGGCGAGCAGTACTTC; CDR3aa: CASSSSGRGEQYF
abundance: -; d_gene: -; j_gene: TRBJ1-6; v_gene: TRBV7-9; CDR3nt: TGTGCCAGCAGCTTGCCCCCTAGGGGACAATATAATTCACCCCTCCACTTT; CDR3aa: CASSLPPRGQYNSPLHF
abundance: -; d_gene: -; j_gene: TRBJ2-3; v_gene: TRBV7-6; CDR3nt: TGTGCCAGCACCCGGTCGGGGGCTCCGGATACGCAGTATTTT; CDR3aa: CASTRSGAPDTQYF
abundance: -; d_gene: TRBD1; j_gene: TRBJ1-4; v_gene: TRBV28; CDR3nt: TGTGCCAGCAGTTCCTCCGGGACAGGGCGAGAAAAACTGTTTTTT; CDR3aa: CASSSSGTGREKLFF
abundance: -; d_gene: -; j_gene: TRBJ1-1; v_gene: TRBV6-4; CDR3nt: TGTGCCAGCAGTGACCGGCCGGGAAACACTGAAGCTTTCTTT; CDR3aa: CASSDRPGNTEAFF
abundance: -; d_gene: -; j_gene: TRBJ1-2; v_gene: TRBV18; CDR3nt: TGTGCCAGCTCACCAGGCGAAGAAGGCTACACCTTC; CDR3aa: CASSPGEEGYTF
abundance: -; d_gene: TRBD1; j_gene: TRBJ2-7; v_gene: TRBV5-4; CDR3nt: TGTGCCAGCAGCGCGCACCCGGGACAGGGGGCGGGGGAGCAGTACTTC; CDR3aa: CASSAHPGQGAGEQYF
abundance: -; d_gene: -; j_gene: TRBJ2-3; v_gene: TRBV5-4; CDR3nt: TGTGCCAGCAGGGAGGATTTCAGCACAGATACGCAGTATTTT; CDR3aa: CASREDFSTDTQYF
abundance: -; d_gene: TRBD1; j_gene: TRBJ1-2; v_gene: TRBV6-1; CDR3nt: TGTGCCAGCAGTGCCGGGACAGCCAGATTGAACTATGGCTACACCTTC; CDR3aa: CASSAGTARLNYGYTF
abundance: -; d_gene: TRBD1; j_gene: TRBJ2-1; v_gene: TRBV2; CDR3nt: TGTGCCAGCAGATCCCGACAGGGGAGCTCCTACAATGAGCAGTTCTTC; CDR3aa: CASRSRQGSSYNEQFF
abundance: -; d_gene: -; j_gene: TRBJ2-7; v_gene: TRBV7-2; CDR3nt: TGTGCCAGCAGCTACCACGGGAATTCCTACGAGCAGTACTTC; CDR3aa: CASSYHGNSYEQYF
abundance: -; d_gene: TRBD1; j_gene: TRBJ1-2; v_gene: TRBV4-1; CDR3nt: TGCGCCAGCAGCCAAGAGACAGGGGAGGGTAGCTACACCTTC; CDR3aa: CASSQETGEGSYTF
abundance: -; d_gene: -; j_gene: TRBJ2-1; v_gene: TRBV29-1; CDR3nt: TGCAGCGTTGATGGGGGCGGACCTATGGATGAGCAGTTCTTC; CDR3aa: CSVDGGGPMDEQFF
abundance: -; d_gene: TRBD2; j_gene: TRBJ2-1; v_gene: TRBV5-1; CDR3nt: TGCGCCAGCAGCTTGGACGGGAGGGCTTTGGATGAGCAGTTCTTC; CDR3aa: CASSLDGRALDEQFF
abundance: -; d_gene: -; j_gene: TRBJ1-2; v_gene: TRBV28; CDR3nt: TGTGCCAGCACCGCATTCCGCGGGGTTTCCTGGGGCTACACCTTC; CDR3aa: CASTAFRGVSWGYTF
abundance: -; d_gene: -; j_gene: TRBJ1-1; v_gene: TRBV4-3; CDR3nt: TGCGCCAGCAGCCAGTCCTCGAGAGGGTCGAGAGCTTTCTTT; CDR3aa: CASSQSSRGSRAFF
abundance: -; d_gene: -; j_gene: TRBJ2-5; v_gene: TRBV7-9; CDR3nt: TGTGCCAGCAGGGCCGGGCAGGGGGAGACCCAGTACTTC; CDR3aa: CASRAGQGETQYF
abundance: -; d_gene: TRBD1; j_gene: TRBJ1-6; v_gene: TRBV7-2; CDR3nt: TGTGCCAGCAGCTCAAGGGGACAGCTTAATTCACCCCTCCACTTT; CDR3aa: CASSSRGQLNSPLHF
abundance: -; d_gene: TRBD1; j_gene: TRBJ1-5; v_gene: TRBV6-6; CDR3nt: TGTGCCAGCAGGGGACAGGGTGAGAATCAGCCCCAGCATTTT; CDR3aa: CASRGQGENQPQHF
abundance: -; d_gene: TRBD1; j_gene: TRBJ2-1; v_gene: TRBV30; CDR3nt: TGTGCCTGGAGTGCCGCGGGACAGGGGGACAATGAGCAGTTCTTC; CDR3aa: CAWSAAGQGDNEQFF
abundance: -; d_gene: TRBD1; j_gene: TRBJ2-5; v_gene: TRBV25-1; CDR3nt: TGTGCCAGCAGTGAATCTACAGACAGGGAAGAGACCCAGTACTTC; CDR3aa: CASSESTDREETQYF
abundance: once; d_gene: -; j_gene: TRBJ1-2; v_gene: TRBV7-2; CDR3nt: TGTGCCAGCACCCCCAGAGGCAACAACTATGGCTACACCTTC; CDR3aa: CASTPRGNNYGYTF
abundance: -; d_gene: -; j_gene: TRBJ1-1; v_gene: TRBV27; CDR3nt: TGTGCCAGCAGTTTTCAGGGCTTGTCTGAAGCTTTCTTT; CDR3aa: CASSFQGLSEAFF
abundance: -; d_gene: TRBD1; j_gene: TRBJ2-7; v_gene: TRBV5-4; CDR3nt: TGTGCCAGCAGCGTCGGACAGGGGACCTACGAGCAGTACTTC; CDR3aa: CASSVGQGTYEQYF
abundance: -; d_gene: -; j_gene: TRBJ2-2; v_gene: TRBV9; CDR3nt: TGTGCCAGCAGCGTAGCGGCGCGCCCCTCGGGCGGGGAGCTGTTTTTT; CDR3aa: CASSVAARPSGGELFF
abundance: -; d_gene: -; j_gene: TRBJ1-5; v_gene: TRBV7-8; CDR3nt: TGTGCCAGCAGCTTAAGGAGTCAGGGCGGCGATAGCAATCAGCCCCAGCATTTT; CDR3aa: CASSLRSQGGDSNQPQHF
abundance: -; d_gene: TRBD2; j_gene: TRBJ2-5; v_gene: TRBV11-2; CDR3nt: TGTGCCAGCAGTGCTAGCGGGAGACAAGAGACCCAGTACTTC; CDR3aa: CASSASGRQETQYF
abundance: -; d_gene: TRBD1; j_gene: TRBJ2-7; v_gene: TRBV7-2; CDR3nt: TGTGCCAGCAGCTTAGTCGGGGACAGAAGCTACGAGCAGTACTTC; CDR3aa: CASSLVGDRSYEQYF
abundance: once; d_gene: -; j_gene: TRBJ2-5; v_gene: TRBV29-1; CDR3nt: TGCAGCGTTGAAGATCGACCGGGGCGGCAAGAGACCCAGTACTTC; CDR3aa: CSVEDRPGRQETQYF
abundance: -; d_gene: -; j_gene: TRBJ1-6; v_gene: TRBV11-2; CDR3nt: TGTGCCAGCAGCTCGAGCTCCTATAATTCACCCCTCCACTTT; CDR3aa: CASSSSSYNSPLHF
abundance: -; d_gene: TRBD1; j_gene: TRBJ2-3; v_gene: TRBV7-2; CDR3nt: TGTGCCAGCAGTCGTCCGGGACAGGGGACGCAGTATTTT; CDR3aa: CASSRPGQGTQYF
abundance: -; d_gene: TRBD1; j_gene: TRBJ1-3; v_gene: TRBV5-1; CDR3nt: TGCGCCAGCAGCTTGGGAACCGGGACAGAGGAAAACACCATATATTTT; CDR3aa: CASSLGTGTEENTIYF
abundance: -; d_gene: -; j_gene: TRBJ1-2; v_gene: TRBV29-1; CDR3nt: TGCAGCGTTGAGGTCAGGGACGGCTACACCTTC; CDR3aa: CSVEVRDGYTF
abundance: once; d_gene: -; j_gene: TRBJ2-7; v_gene: TRBV4-1; CDR3nt: TGCGCCAGCAGCCAACCGCCAGGAGAAGGGCTTTTTTACGAGCAGTACTTC; CDR3aa: CASSQPPGEGLFYEQYF
abundance: -; d_gene: -; j_gene: TRBJ1-6; v_gene: TRBV2; CDR3nt: TGTGCCAGCAGTCCGACGGGAGCACCCCTCCACTTT; CDR3aa: CASSPTGAPLHF
abundance: -; d_gene: TRBD2; j_gene: TRBJ2-7; v_gene: TRBV27; CDR3nt: TGTGCCAGCAGCATACTAGCGGGAGATGAGCAGTACTTC; CDR3aa: CASSILAGDEQYF
abundance: once; d_gene: -; j_gene: TRBJ2-3; v_gene: TRBV28; CDR3nt: TGTGCCAGCAGTTTAAGTCCCTTCACAGATACGCAGTATTTT; CDR3aa: CASSLSPFTDTQYF
abundance: -; d_gene: -; j_gene: TRBJ1-2; v_gene: TRBV7-3; CDR3nt: TGTGCCAGCAGCTTAAATGGCGTCCAGGGAGGCTATGGCTACACCTTC; CDR3aa: CASSLNGVQGGYGYTF
abundance: -; d_gene: -; j_gene: TRBJ2-5; v_gene: TRBV9; CDR3nt: TGTGCCAGCAGCGCCTCTAGTTTTGAGACCCAGTACTTC; CDR3aa: CASSASSFETQYF
abundance: -; d_gene: -; j_gene: TRBJ1-1; v_gene: TRBV5-5; CDR3nt: TGTGCCAGCAGCTTGGGCTTTCGTTGGACAGCCAACACTGAAGCTTTCTTT; CDR3aa: CASSLGFRWTANTEAFF
abundance: -; d_gene: -; j_gene: TRBJ1-5; v_gene: TRBV30; CDR3nt: TGTGCCTGGATACCGAAACAGGGCAGCAATCAGCCCCAGCATTTT; CDR3aa: CAWIPKQGSNQPQHF
abundance: once; d_gene: -; j_gene: TRBJ2-2; v_gene: TRBV5-5; CDR3nt: TGTGCCAGCAGCTTGGGCATGGGACGCGGATCCGGGGAGCTGTTTTTT; CDR3aa: CASSLGMGRGSGELFF